Shown below are 29 T cell receptor beta chains from a single sample sequenced in a study of blood T cell repertoires in COVID-19. The table came from immunoSEQ multiplex PCR; TCRdb's copy has only in-frame clones and leaves some out. The repertoire has hundreds of thousands of clones, 80% to 90% of them found once; the top ten carry roughly 1.4%. Sequencing input: peripheral blood. The receptors derive from a woman aged 25 to 39 with active or convalescent COVID-19.

The rearrangement uses TRBV3-1 (or the pseudogene TRBV3-2) and TRBJ1-6, with 8 bases identical to TRBD1. V gave up 0 bases and J gave up 8 bases; unmatched junction bases: 9. This CDR3 comprises 17 residues. Germline V lookup: CDR1 LGHDT, CDR2 YNNKEL (reference sequence). The CDR3 protein is CASSQDLRTGWDSPLHF. CDR3 DNA: TGTGCCAGCAGCCAAGATCTGCGGACAGGGTGGGATTCACCCCTCCACTTT.

The CDR3 loop is CASSYSQGSTEAFF. DNA for the CDR3: TGTGCCAGCAGTTATTCCCAGGGGAGCACTGAAGCTTTCTTT. This chain joins TRBV6-5 and TRBJ1-1; D perhaps matches TRBD1 (6 bases). CDR3 length: 14 amino acids. The V end was cut by 3 bases, the J end by 4 bases, with 12 bases between. The V gene's germline CDR1 is MNHEY and CDR2 SVGAGI.

This clone was seen once. Additional DNA sequences in this sample encode the identical CDR3. The chain joins TRBV6-5 to TRBJ1-3; D remains ambiguous. V dropped 7 bases and J dropped 1 base, with 2 bases sitting between them. This CDR3 spans 11 amino acids. Per the germline V gene, CDR1 is MNHEY and CDR2 is SVGAGI. This CDR3 reads CASTSGNTIYF. The DNA for the CDR3 is TGTGCCAGCACATCTGGAAACACCATATATTTT.

V gene TRBV29-1 combines with J gene TRBJ1-2; D might be TRBD1 (5 bases). The germline gives CDR1 SQVTM, CDR2 ANQGSEA. V lost 7 bases and J lost 1, with 19 bases in between. The CDR3 extends over 15 amino acids. The CDR3 nucleotides read TGCAGCGCACAAGGTACTGAGACAGATAACTATGGCTACACCTTC. Protein product: CSAQGTETDNYGYTF.

The chain joins TRBV18 to TRBJ2-1; no clear D. Germline V gene sequence: CDR1 KGHSH, CDR2 LQKENI. V was clipped by 6 bases and J by 10 bases, with 16 bases between them. This CDR3 region has 13 residues. In DNA, the CDR3 is TGTGCCAGCTCCCTCAAACTTTACGTGGAGCAGTTCTTC. Translation gives CASSLKLYVEQFF.

The chain links TRBV19 to TRBJ2-7; TRBD1 agrees at 10 bases. This CDR3 has 14 amino acids. With V trimmed by 5 bases and J by 3 bases, 4 bases remained unmatched. CDR1 LNHDA and CDR2 SQIVND come from the germline V gene (reference sequence). The DNA for the CDR3 is TGTGCCAGTAGTGGAGGGACAGGGGACTACGAGCAGTACTTC. Residues: CASSGGTGDYEQYF.

The chain couples TRBV27 to TRBJ1-2; D is perhaps TRBD1 (6 bases). This CDR3 is built from 15 residues. Trimming took off 8 bases at V and 3 bases at J, with 19 bases between the two ends. Germline V gene data show CDR1 as MNHEY and CDR2 as SMNVEV (reference sequence). The CDR3 DNA reads TGTGCCAGCGGCACACAGGGACGGCCCGACTATGGCTACACCTTC. Translating gives CASGTQGRPDYGYTF.

The rearrangement links TRBV5-1 to TRBJ1-2; D possibly corresponds to TRBD1 (5 bases). CDR1 SGHRS and CDR2 YFSETQ come from the germline V gene. The V gene lost 4 bases and the J gene lost 7 bases, with 14 bases spanning the gap. CDR3 length: 13 amino acids. The CDR3 protein is CASSGDSLGGYTF. For the CDR3, the DNA is TGCGCCAGCAGCGGAGACAGCCTTGGTGGCTACACCTTC.

The chain carries TRBV18 and TRBJ2-5; 8 bases match TRBD2. The CDR3 is made up of 14 amino acids. With V trimmed by 5 bases and J by 5 bases, 7 bases remained unmatched. Germline CDR1 KGHSH, CDR2 LQKENI. The CDR3 DNA reads as TGTGCCAGCTCATCGGGACTAGATGCGGAGACCCAGTACTTC. This codes for CASSSGLDAETQYF.

This sequence joins TRBV25-1 and TRBJ1-1, with D possibly matching TRBD1 (5 bases). Trimming took 11 bases from V and 5 from J, leaving 15 bases between them. Germline loops: CDR1 MGHDK, CDR2 SYGVNS. The CDR3 extends over 12 amino acids. The CDR3 nucleotides read TGTGCCTGCCGAACAGGTGGGACTGAAGCTTTCTTT. Its translation: CACRTGGTEAFF.

This clone was observed a handful of times. The chain recombines TRBV7-9 with TRBJ2-1, with D possibly being TRBD2 (6 bases). V dropped 5 bases and J dropped 0 bases, with 17 bases sitting between them. The germline gives CDR1 SEHNR, CDR2 FQNEAQ (reference sequence). The length of the CDR3 is 17 residues. The chain's CDR3 is CASSKRPSVSSYNEQFF. In nucleotides, the CDR3 is TGTGCCAGCAGCAAAAGACCTAGCGTTAGCTCCTACAATGAGCAGTTCTTC. The variable domain in full, completed from reference TRBV7-9 and TRBJ2-1, reads DTGVSQNPRHKITKRGQNVTFRCDPISEHNRLYWYRQTLGQGPEFLTYFQNEAQLEKSRLLSDRFSAERPKGSFSTLEIQRTEQGDSAMYLCASSKRPSVSSYNEQFFGPGTRLTVL.

The rearrangement links TRBV27 to TRBJ2-3; 9 nucleotides agree with TRBD2. Trimming took 5 bases from V and 0 from J; bases not matched to a gene: 18. This CDR3 comprises 20 residues. Per germline, CDR1 MNHEY and CDR2 SMNVEV (reference sequence). CDR3 region: CASSPRSSGRISTSTDTQYF. The CDR3, as DNA: TGTGCCAGCAGTCCCCGGTCAAGCGGGAGGATTTCCACTAGCACAGATACGCAGTATTTT.

The chain couples TRBV11-2 to TRBJ2-7, with 14 bases identical to TRBD2. This CDR3 has 15 residues. Looked up from germline, CDR1 is SGHAT and CDR2 is FQNNGV. J lost 4 bases, V lost 8 bases, and 7 bases had no gene match. CDR3 region: CASAGLAGVKYEQYF. As DNA, the CDR3 is TGTGCCAGCGCGGGACTAGCGGGAGTAAAGTACGAGCAGTACTTC.

The chain combines TRBV5-5 with TRBJ1-3, with D possibly TRBD1 on 5 matching bases. Germline values: CDR1 SGHKS, CDR2 YYEKEE (reference sequence). Trimming cost V 5 bases and J 7 bases, with 19 bases left between them. The length of the CDR3 is 15 residues. The CDR3 loop reads CASSRDWSIWNTIYF. CDR3 coding DNA: TGTGCCAGCAGTCGGGACTGGAGCATTTGGAACACCATATATTTT. The whole variable domain, filled in from reference TRBV5-5 and TRBJ1-3, reads DAGVTQSPTHLIKTRGQQVTLRCSPISGHKSVSWYQQVLGQGPQFIFQYYEKEERGRGNFPDRFSARQFPNYSSELNVNALLLGDSALYLCASSRDWSIWNTIYFGEGSWLTVV.

CDR3 in DNA: TGTGCCAGCAGGGGGGGATTTTTGGCCGAGCAGTACTTC. Translated: CASRGGFLAEQYF. V gene TRBV2 combines with J gene TRBJ2-7; the D gene is possibly TRBD2 (6 bases). This CDR3 spans 13 amino acids. The germline CDR1 and CDR2 sequences are SNHLY and FYNNEI. V shed 6 bases and J shed 6 bases, with 15 bases lying between them. Combining the CDR3 with reference TRBV2 and TRBJ2-7 gives the whole variable domain EPEVTQTPSHQVTQMGQEVILRCVPISNHLYFYWYRQILGQKVEFLVSFYNNEISEKSEIFDDQFSVERPDGSNFTLKIRSTKLEDSAMYFCASRGGFLAEQYFGPGTRLTVT.

V and J are TRBV7-8 and TRBJ1-1, with no clear D. CDR1 SGHVS and CDR2 FQNEAQ come from the germline V gene. The CDR3 consists of 14 residues. V was cut by 5 bases and J by 2 bases, with 12 bases left in between. The CDR3 bases are TGTGCCAGCAGCCCAGAGGAGCTTAACACTGAAGCTTTCTTT. Translated: CASSPEELNTEAFF.

The chain recombines TRBV5-6 with TRBJ1-5; D uncertain. Trimming stripped 6 bases from V and 2 bases from J, with 3 bases between. The CDR3 runs to 11 residues. Germline assignment: CDR1 SGHDT and CDR2 YYEEEE. The CDR3 loop is CASTCNQPQHF. CDR3 DNA: TGTGCCAGCACCTGCAATCAGCCCCAGCATTTT.

The V and J genes are TRBV19 and TRBJ1-5, with D hard to call. Germline assignment: CDR1 LNHDA and CDR2 SQIVND (reference sequence). V was clipped by 5 bases and J by 0 bases, with 11 bases between them. There are 15 residues in the CDR3. In DNA, the CDR3 is TGTGCCAGTAGTTTGACTGCCCTTAGCAATCAGCCCCAGCATTTT. Residues: CASSLTALSNQPQHF.

This clone was seen a handful of times. The J gene is TRBJ2-5, the V gene TRBV3-1 (or the pseudogene TRBV3-2); D unresolved. Germline V CDR1 and CDR2: LGHDT, YNNKEL (reference sequence). The CDR3 length is 15 residues. Trimming took off 0 bases at V and 0 bases at J, with 8 bases between the two ends. The CDR3 sequence: CASSQEIGDQETQYF. The CDR3 coding sequence is TGTGCCAGCAGCCAAGAAATAGGAGACCAAGAGACCCAGTACTTC.

CDR3 coding DNA: TGTGCCAGCAGCACACGGACTAGCACCTTCTCCGGGGAGCTGTTTTTT. Translation: CASSTRTSTFSGELFF. The chain has TRBV9 and TRBJ2-2, with TRBD2 matching over 8 bases. The CDR3 runs 16 residues. V was clipped by 4 bases and J by 6 bases; unmatched bases: 11. In germline, CDR1 is SGDLS, CDR2 YYNGEE.

V gene TRBV18 combines with J gene TRBJ1-2; 9 bases match TRBD1. The V and J ends lost 8 bases and 5 bases, in that order; junction bases with no gene match: 12. The CDR3 has 15 residues. Germline values: CDR1 KGHSH, CDR2 LQKENI. CDR3 nucleotides: TGTGCCAGCGGTCAAGAAACACAGGGGGCTTATGGCTACACCTTC. It encodes CASGQETQGAYGYTF.

The chain has TRBV6-2 or TRBV6-3 and TRBJ2-7, with D unclear. Germline assignment: CDR1 MNHEY and CDR2 SVGEGT. The V and J ends lost 5 bases and 0 bases respectively, with 17 bases between them. CDR3 size: 16 residues. CDR3 amino acids: CASSRNAASYSYEQYF. In DNA form, the CDR3 reads TGTGCCAGCAGTCGGAACGCGGCCTCCTACTCCTACGAGCAGTACTTC.

The J gene is TRBJ2-7, the V gene TRBV3-1 (or the pseudogene TRBV3-2); no definite D call. The V end was cut by 4 bases, the J end by 4 bases, with 5 bases between. CDR3 size: 11 residues. Germline loops: CDR1 LGHDT, CDR2 YNNKEL (reference sequence). CDR3 loop: CASSLLYEQYF. CDR3 in DNA: TGTGCCAGCAGCCTCTTGTACGAGCAGTACTTC.

The V gene is TRBV7-9, the J gene TRBJ1-6; 8 nucleotides line up with TRBD1. The V and J ends lost 5 bases and 7 bases, in that order; junction bases with no gene match: 4. This CDR3 is 14 amino acids long. Germline V lookup: CDR1 SEHNR, CDR2 FQNEAQ (reference sequence). The CDR3 loop reads CASSPTGENSPLHF. For the CDR3, the DNA is TGTGCCAGCAGCCCGACAGGGGAAAATTCACCCCTCCACTTT.

The CDR3 nucleotides read TGTGCCAGCAGTGAAGCTTCGGGATTTAGGGACACTGAAGCTTTCTTT. It codes for CASSEASGFRDTEAFF. This chain joins TRBV2 and TRBJ1-1; D not certain. The CDR3 is 16 residues long. From germline, CDR1 is SNHLY and CDR2 FYNNEI. Trimming shortened V by 0 bases and J by 3 bases, and 14 bases separated the two germline ends.

The chain combines TRBV20-1 with TRBJ2-2; D tentatively reads TRBD1 or TRBD2 (5 bases each). Deletions cut 3 bases from V and 6 bases from J, with 14 bases between. The CDR3 runs to 14 residues. CDR1 is DFQATT, CDR2 SNEGSKA, per germline (reference sequence). This CDR3 is CSASGGVQAGELFF. The CDR3 DNA reads as TGCAGTGCTAGTGGGGGAGTTCAGGCCGGGGAGCTGTTTTTT.

V is TRBV6-5 and J is TRBJ2-7; 13 bases agree with TRBD2. The CDR3 runs to 13 residues. Looked up from germline, CDR1 is MNHEY and CDR2 is SVGAGI. The CDR3 nucleotides read TGTGCCAGCATTCCGGGACTAGCGGGGCCCCCAGAGGTC. This gives the protein CASIPGLAGPPEV.

The chain combines TRBV5-6 with TRBJ2-3, with 11 nucleotides matching TRBD2. Trimming took 3 bases from V and 0 from J; bases not matched to a gene: 3. CDR3 length: 16 amino acids. CDR1 is SGHDT, CDR2 YYEEEE, per germline. The CDR3 DNA is TGTGCCAGCAGCTCGGGACTAGCGGTTAGCACAGATACGCAGTATTTT. This encodes CASSSGLAVSTDTQYF.

The CDR3 spells CASRSRTREENTIYF. The CDR3 DNA reads TGCGCCAGCAGATCTCGGACACGGGAGGAGAACACCATATATTTT. The chain employs TRBV5-1 and TRBJ1-3; D might be TRBD1 (5 bases). The CDR3 has 15 amino acids. CDR1 is SGHRS and CDR2 is YFSETQ in the germline V gene. Trimming took off 5 bases at V and 7 bases at J, with 19 bases between the two ends.